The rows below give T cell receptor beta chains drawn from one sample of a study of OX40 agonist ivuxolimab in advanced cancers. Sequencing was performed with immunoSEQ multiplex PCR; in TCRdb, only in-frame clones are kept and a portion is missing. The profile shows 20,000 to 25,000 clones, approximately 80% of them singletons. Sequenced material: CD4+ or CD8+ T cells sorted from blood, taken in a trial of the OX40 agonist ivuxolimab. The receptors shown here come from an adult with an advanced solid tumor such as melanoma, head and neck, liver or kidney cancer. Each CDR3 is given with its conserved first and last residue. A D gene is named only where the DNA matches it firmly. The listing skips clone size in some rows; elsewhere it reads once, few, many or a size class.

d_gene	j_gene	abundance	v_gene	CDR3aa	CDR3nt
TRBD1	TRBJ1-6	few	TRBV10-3	CAISRTGENSPLHF	TGTGCCATCAGCAGGACAGGCGAGAATTCACCCCTCCACTTT
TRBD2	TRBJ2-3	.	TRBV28	CASSSGLAGGDTDTQYF	TGTGCCAGCAGTTCCGGACTAGCGGGAGGGGACACAGATACGCAGTATTTT
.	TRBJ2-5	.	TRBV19	CASSREAGPTYF	TGTGCCAGTAGTAGAGAAGCTGGGCCCACGTACTTC
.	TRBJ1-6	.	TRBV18	CASSEQGSSYNSPLHF	TGTGCCAGCTCAGAGCAAGGGAGCTCCTATAATTCACCCCTCCACTTT
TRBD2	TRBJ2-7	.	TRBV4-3	CASSQAGLADEQYF	TGCGCCAGCAGCCAAGCTGGACTAGCTGACGAGCAGTACTTC
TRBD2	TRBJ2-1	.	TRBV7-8	CASSSQLAGGNEQFF	TGTGCCAGCAGCTCGCAACTAGCGGGGGGGAATGAGCAGTTCTTC
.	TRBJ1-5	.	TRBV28	CASSTQGGGGQPQHF	TGTGCCAGCAGTACACAGGGAGGGGGTGGTCAGCCCCAGCATTTT
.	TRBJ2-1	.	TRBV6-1	CAVRGVNNEQFF	TGTGCCGTCAGGGGAGTTAACAATGAGCAGTTCTTC
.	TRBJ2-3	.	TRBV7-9	CASSFERAGDTQYF	TGTGCCAGCAGCTTCGAAAGGGCGGGGGATACGCAGTATTTT
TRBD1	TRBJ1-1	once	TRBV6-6	CASSTGQGNTEAFF	TGTGCCAGCAGCACGGGACAGGGGAACACTGAAGCTTTCTTT
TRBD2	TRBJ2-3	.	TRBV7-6	CASSLGSGLASTDTQYF	TGTGCCAGCAGCTTAGGGTCGGGACTAGCGTCCACAGATACGCAGTATTTT
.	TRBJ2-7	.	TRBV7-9	CASSPSLGAYEQYF	TGTGCCAGCAGCCCTTCTCTGGGGGCCTACGAGCAGTACTTC
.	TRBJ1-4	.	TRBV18	CASSPGQVQNEKLFF	TGTGCCAGCTCACCTGGGCAGGTGCAAAATGAAAAACTGTTTTTT
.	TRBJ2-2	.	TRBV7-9	CASSLIQGKSGELFF	TGTGCCAGCAGCTTAATCCAGGGGAAGTCCGGGGAGCTGTTTTTT
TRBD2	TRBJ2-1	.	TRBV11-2	CASSWREAYNEQFF	TGTGCCAGCAGCTGGCGGGAGGCTTACAATGAGCAGTTCTTC
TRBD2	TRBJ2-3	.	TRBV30	CAWSMAMTSSRDTQYF	TGTGCCTGGAGTATGGCTATGACTAGCAGCAGAGATACGCAGTATTTT
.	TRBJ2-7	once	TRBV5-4	CASSLTGSVYEQYF	TGTGCCAGCAGCTTGACAGGGAGCGTCTACGAGCAGTACTTC
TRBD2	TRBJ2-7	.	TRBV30	CAWSRTRGEQYF	TGTGCCTGGAGCCGGACTAGAGGCGAGCAGTACTTC
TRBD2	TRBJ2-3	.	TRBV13	CASSLRTSIWTDTQYF	TGTGCCAGCAGCTTAAGGACTAGCATCTGGACAGATACGCAGTATTTT
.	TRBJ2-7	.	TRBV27	CASSLSGSSYEQYF	TGTGCCAGCAGTTTAAGCGGGTCTTCCTACGAGCAGTACTTC
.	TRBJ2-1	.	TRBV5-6	CASSFSGNEQFF	TGTGCCAGCAGCTTCAGCGGCAATGAGCAGTTCTTC
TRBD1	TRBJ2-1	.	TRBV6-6	CASSYAPGTAYNEQFF	TGTGCCAGCAGTTACGCTCCCGGGACAGCCTACAATGAGCAGTTCTTC
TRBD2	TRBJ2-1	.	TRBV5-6	CASSLELAGAYNEQFF	TGTGCCAGCAGCTTGGAACTAGCGGGGGCCTACAATGAGCAGTTCTTC
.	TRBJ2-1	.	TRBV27	CASSLSGRSASYNEQFF	TGTGCCAGCAGTTTATCCGGTAGAAGCGCATCCTACAATGAGCAGTTCTTC
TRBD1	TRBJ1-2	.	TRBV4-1	CASSQAGTGAIVGYTF	TGCGCCAGCAGCCAAGCAGGCACAGGGGCCATAGTAGGCTACACCTTC
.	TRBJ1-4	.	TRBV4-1	CASSHLQDPNEKLFF	TGCGCCAGCAGCCACCTACAGGACCCGAATGAAAAACTGTTTTTT
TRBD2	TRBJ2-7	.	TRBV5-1	CASSLAASGGYEQYF	TGCGCCAGCAGCTTGGCGGCTAGCGGGGGCTACGAGCAGTACTTC
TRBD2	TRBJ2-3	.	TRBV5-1	CASSAGLAGVDTQYF	TGCGCCAGCAGCGCGGGACTAGCGGGAGTGGATACGCAGTATTTT
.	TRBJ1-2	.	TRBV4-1	CASSQPGGTNYGYTF	TGCGCCAGCAGCCAACCCGGGGGGACTAACTATGGCTACACCTTC
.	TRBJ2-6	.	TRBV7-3	CASSSQGAGANVLTF	TGTGCCAGCAGCTCACAGGGCGCCGGGGCCAACGTCCTGACTTTC
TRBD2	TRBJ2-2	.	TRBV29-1	CSVLSGRLAGELFF	TGCAGCGTCCTTAGCGGGAGACTTGCCGGGGAGCTGTTTTTT
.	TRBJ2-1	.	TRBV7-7	CASSPQAITGADEQFF	TGTGCCAGCAGCCCGCAGGCTATAACGGGGGCAGATGAGCAGTTCTTC
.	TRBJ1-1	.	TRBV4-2	CASSQEARVNTEAFF	TGTGCCAGCAGCCAAGAGGCCAGGGTGAACACTGAAGCTTTCTTT
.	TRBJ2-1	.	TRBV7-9	CASSSDAGRQFF	TGTGCCAGCAGCTCTGATGCAGGGAGACAGTTCTTC
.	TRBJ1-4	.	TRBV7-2	CASSLGWGSEKLFF	TGTGCCAGCAGCTTAGGCTGGGGGAGCGAAAAACTGTTTTTT
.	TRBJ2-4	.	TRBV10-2	CASKNTDIQYF	TGCGCCAGTAAAAATACGGACATTCAGTACTTC
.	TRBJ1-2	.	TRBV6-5	CASSATVYGYTF	TGTGCCAGCAGTGCTACAGTCTATGGCTACACCTTC
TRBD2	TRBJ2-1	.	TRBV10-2	CASKALAGFYNEQFF	TGCGCCAGCAAAGCCCTAGCGGGTTTCTACAATGAGCAGTTCTTC
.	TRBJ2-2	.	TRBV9	CASTLQAYEGGELFF	TGTGCCAGCACCTTACAGGCGTACGAAGGCGGGGAGCTGTTTTTT
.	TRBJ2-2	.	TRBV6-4	CASSDSTGVIGTGELFF	TGTGCCAGCAGTGACTCCACGGGGGTCATAGGTACCGGGGAGCTGTTTTTT
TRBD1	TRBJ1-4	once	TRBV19	CASMLTGDEKLFF	TGTGCCAGTATGTTGACAGGGGATGAAAAACTGTTTTTT
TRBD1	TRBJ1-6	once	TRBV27	CASKATGTGGTLHF	TGTGCCAGCAAGGCCACAGGGACAGGGGGAACCCTCCACTTT
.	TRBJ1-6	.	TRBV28	CASSAPGTVNSPLHF	TGTGCCAGCAGTGCCCCAGGGACGGTGAATTCACCCCTCCACTTT
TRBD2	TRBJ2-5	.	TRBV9	CASSVEAGQETQYF	TGTGCCAGCAGCGTAGAAGCGGGACAAGAGACCCAGTACTTC
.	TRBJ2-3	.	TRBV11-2	CASSLGGISTDTQYF	TGTGCCAGCAGCTTAGGTGGGATTAGCACAGATACGCAGTATTTT
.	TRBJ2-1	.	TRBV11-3	CASSTKGFEQFF	TGTGCCAGCAGCACCAAAGGGTTTGAGCAGTTCTTC
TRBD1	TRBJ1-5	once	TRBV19	CASSKGQGAESNQPQHF	TGTGCCAGTAGTAAAGGACAGGGGGCGGAGAGCAATCAGCCCCAGCATTTT
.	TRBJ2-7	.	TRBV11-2	CASSFYEGGSYEQYF	TGTGCCAGCAGCTTTTACGAAGGCGGGTCCTACGAGCAGTACTTC
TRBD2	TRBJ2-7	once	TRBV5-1	CASSSSVASGYEQYF	TGCGCCAGCAGCTCCAGTGTGGCTAGCGGCTACGAGCAGTACTTC
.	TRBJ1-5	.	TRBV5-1	CASSFGGAGQPQHF	TGCGCCAGCAGCTTTGGGGGAGCCGGCCAGCCCCAGCATTTT
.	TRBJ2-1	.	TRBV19	CASSTTGHRVTETGYNEQFF	TGTGCCAGTAGTACAACAGGGCATCGGGTGACCGAAACTGGGTACAATGAGCAGTTCTTC
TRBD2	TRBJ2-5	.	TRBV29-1	CSVEIAGGKQETQYF	TGCAGCGTTGAAATAGCGGGGGGGAAACAAGAGACCCAGTACTTC
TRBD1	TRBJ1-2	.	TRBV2	CASSDVYQGASGYTF	TGTGCCAGCAGTGACGTGTATCAGGGGGCGTCTGGCTACACCTTC
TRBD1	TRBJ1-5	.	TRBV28	CASSSPRGEGNQPQHF	TGTGCCAGCAGTTCCCCCAGGGGGGAAGGCAATCAGCCCCAGCATTTT
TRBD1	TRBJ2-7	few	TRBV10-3	CAITPTGETGEQYF	TGTGCCATCACCCCGACAGGGGAAACGGGAGAGCAGTACTTC
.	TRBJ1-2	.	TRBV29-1	CSVDGLGRSGYTF	TGCAGCGTTGACGGACTGGGGCGCTCTGGCTACACCTTC
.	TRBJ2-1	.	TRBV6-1	CASSERPGRSNEQFF	TGTGCCAGCAGTGAACGACCAGGGAGGTCCAATGAGCAGTTCTTC
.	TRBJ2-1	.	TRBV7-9	CASSFGGQGEQFF	TGTGCCAGCAGCTTCGGCGGGCAGGGGGAGCAGTTCTTC
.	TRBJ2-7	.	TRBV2	CASLGQLGAEQYF	TGTGCCAGCCTCGGACAGTTAGGGGCCGAGCAGTACTTC
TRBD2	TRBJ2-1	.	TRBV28	CASSPVAGDSYNEQFF	TGTGCCAGCAGTCCCGTAGCGGGAGACTCCTACAATGAGCAGTTCTTC